This T cell receptor beta chain is drawn from a study of T cells after yellow fever vaccination. Findings and caveats of the study: On re-exposure, the response was weaker but peaked faster, at day 5 versus 15. Contamination by abundant bulk-population clonotypes could be present in FACS-sorted repertoires.

TCRdb itself ran the 5' RACE reads through MiXCR, one entry per CDR3 protein. The sample records about 68,000 distinct CDR3 sequences, approximately 6.1% being singletons. Concerning this clonotype: The antigen is not known.

The CDR3 is 14 amino acids. Germline CDR1 reads LNHDA; CDR2 reads SQIVND (reference sequence). V was shortened by 5 bases and J by 4 bases, with 12 bases between the two germline ends. The TCR sequence derives from a man younger than 30 who received the YFV17D yellow fever vaccine. The chain recombines TRBV19 with TRBJ2-1; a possible D gene is TRBD2 (5 bases). This material consisted of CD8+ T cells sorted from PBMCs, taken roughly seven weeks after the first yellow fever vaccination. CDR3 protein: CASSPLVSYNEQFF. The CDR3 DNA follows: TGTGCCAGTAGTCCACTAGTTTCGTACAATGAGCAGTTCTTC.